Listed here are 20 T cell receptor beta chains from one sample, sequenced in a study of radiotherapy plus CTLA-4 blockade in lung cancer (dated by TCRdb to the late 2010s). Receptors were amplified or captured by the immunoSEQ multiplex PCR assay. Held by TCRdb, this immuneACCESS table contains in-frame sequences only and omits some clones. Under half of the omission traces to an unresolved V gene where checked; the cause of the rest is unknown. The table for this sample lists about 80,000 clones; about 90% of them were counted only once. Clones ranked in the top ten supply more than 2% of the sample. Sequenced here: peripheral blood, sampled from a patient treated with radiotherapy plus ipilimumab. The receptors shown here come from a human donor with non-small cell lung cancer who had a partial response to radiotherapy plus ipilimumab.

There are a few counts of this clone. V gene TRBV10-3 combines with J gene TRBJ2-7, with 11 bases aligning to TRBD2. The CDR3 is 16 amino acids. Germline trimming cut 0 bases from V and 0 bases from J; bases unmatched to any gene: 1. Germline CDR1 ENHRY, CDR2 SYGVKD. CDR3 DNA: TGTGCCATCAGTGAGTCGGGACTAGCGGCCTCCTACGAGCAGTACGTC. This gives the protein CAISESGLAASYEQYV.

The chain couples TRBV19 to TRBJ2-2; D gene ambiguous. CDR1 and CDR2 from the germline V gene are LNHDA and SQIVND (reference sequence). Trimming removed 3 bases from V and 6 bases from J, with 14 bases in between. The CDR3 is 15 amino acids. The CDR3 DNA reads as TGTGCCAGTAGTATCCATTCGCGGAAAGCCGGGGAGCTGTTTTTT. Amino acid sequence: CASSIHSRKAGELFF.

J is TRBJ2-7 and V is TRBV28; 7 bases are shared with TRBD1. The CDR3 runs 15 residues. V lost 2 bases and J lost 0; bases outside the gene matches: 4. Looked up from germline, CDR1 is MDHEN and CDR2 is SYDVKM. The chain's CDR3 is CASSLIGTASYEQYF. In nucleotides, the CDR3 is TGTGCCAGCAGTTTAATTGGGACAGCCTCCTACGAGCAGTACTTC. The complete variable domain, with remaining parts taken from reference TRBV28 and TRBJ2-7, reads DVKVTQSSRYLVKRTGEKVFLECVQDMDHENMFWYRQDPGLGLRLIYFSYDVKMKEKGDIPEGYSVSREKKERFSLILESASTNQTSMYLCASSLIGTASYEQYFGPGTRLTVT.

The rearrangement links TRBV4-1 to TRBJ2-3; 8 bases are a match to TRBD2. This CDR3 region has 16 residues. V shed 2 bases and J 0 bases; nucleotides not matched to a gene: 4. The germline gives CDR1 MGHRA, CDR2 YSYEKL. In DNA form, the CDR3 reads TGCGCCAGCAGCCAACGGACTAGCCGAAGCACAGATACGCAGTATTTT. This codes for CASSQRTSRSTDTQYF.

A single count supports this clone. CDR3 sequence (DNA): TGCGCCAGCAGCTCGGCAGGGCGATACGAGCAGTACTTC. Translated, it gives CASSSAGRYEQYF. This chain joins TRBV5-1 and TRBJ2-7; D may be TRBD1 (5 bases). CDR3 length: 13 amino acids. Germline CDR1 is SGHRS and CDR2 is YFSETQ. The ends were cut back, 3 bases at V and 4 bases at J, with 11 bases in the middle.

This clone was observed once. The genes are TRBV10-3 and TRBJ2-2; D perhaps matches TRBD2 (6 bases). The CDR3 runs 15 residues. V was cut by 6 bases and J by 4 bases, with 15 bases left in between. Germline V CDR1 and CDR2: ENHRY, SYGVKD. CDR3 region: CAIRKTSMGTGELFF. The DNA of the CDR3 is TGTGCCATCAGGAAGACTAGTATGGGCACCGGGGAGCTGTTTTTT.

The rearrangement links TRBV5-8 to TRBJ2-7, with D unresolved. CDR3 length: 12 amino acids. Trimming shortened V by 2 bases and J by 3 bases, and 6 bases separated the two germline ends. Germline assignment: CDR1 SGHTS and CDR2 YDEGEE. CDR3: CASSFGNYEQYF. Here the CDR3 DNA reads TGTGCCAGCAGCTTCGGTAACTACGAGCAGTACTTC.

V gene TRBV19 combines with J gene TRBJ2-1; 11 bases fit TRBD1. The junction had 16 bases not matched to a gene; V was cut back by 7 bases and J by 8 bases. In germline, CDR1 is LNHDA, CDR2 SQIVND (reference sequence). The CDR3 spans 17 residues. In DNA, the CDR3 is TGTGCCAGTACCCCCGTAGGCGGGACAGGGGGGGTCGATGAGCAGTTCTTC. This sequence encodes CASTPVGGTGGVDEQFF. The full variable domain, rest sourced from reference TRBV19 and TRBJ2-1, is DGGITQSPKYLFRKEGQNVTLSCEQNLNHDAMYWYRQDPGQGLRLIYYSQIVNDFQKGDIAEGYSVSREKKESFPLTVTSAQKNPTAFYLCASTPVGGTGGVDEQFFGPGTRLTVL.

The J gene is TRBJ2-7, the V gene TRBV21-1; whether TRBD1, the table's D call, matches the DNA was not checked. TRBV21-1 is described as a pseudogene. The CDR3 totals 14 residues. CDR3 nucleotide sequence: TGTGCCCCCACCCGCCCCGGGACAATCTGCGAGCAGTACTTC. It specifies CAPTRPGTICEQYF.

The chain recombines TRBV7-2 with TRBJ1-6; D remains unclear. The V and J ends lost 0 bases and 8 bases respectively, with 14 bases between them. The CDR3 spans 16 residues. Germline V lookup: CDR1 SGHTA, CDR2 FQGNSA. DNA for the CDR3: TGTGCCAGCAGCTTAGCGTTCAGGAAAATAGATTCACCCCTCCACTTT. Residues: CASSLAFRKIDSPLHF. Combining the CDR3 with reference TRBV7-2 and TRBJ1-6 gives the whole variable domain GAGVSQSPSNKVTEKGKDVELRCDPISGHTALYWYRQSLGQGLEFLIYFQGNSAPDKSGLPSDRFSAERTGGSVSTLTIQRTQQEDSAVYLCASSLAFRKIDSPLHFGNGTRLTVT.

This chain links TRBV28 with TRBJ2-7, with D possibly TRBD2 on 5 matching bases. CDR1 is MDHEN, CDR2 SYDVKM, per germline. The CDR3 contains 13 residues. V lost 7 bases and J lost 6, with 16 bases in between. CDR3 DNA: TGTGCCAGCAATACTAGTCCCCGGCTCGAGCAGTACGTC. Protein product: CASNTSPRLEQYV.

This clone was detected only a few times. The CDR3 loop reads CASSLSGTGSREQYV. DNA of the CDR3: TGTGCCAGCAGCTTATCCGGGACAGGTTCGAGGGAGCAGTACGTC. The chain joins TRBV7-2 to TRBJ2-7; 8 bases match TRBD1. Looked up from germline, CDR1 is SGHTA and CDR2 is FQGNSA. The CDR3 length is 15 residues. The ends lost 2 bases at V and 7 bases at J; junction bases unmatched: 10.

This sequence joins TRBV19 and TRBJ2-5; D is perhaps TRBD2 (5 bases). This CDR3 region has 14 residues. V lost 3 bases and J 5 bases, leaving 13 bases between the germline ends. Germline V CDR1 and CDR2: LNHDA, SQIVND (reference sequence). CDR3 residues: CASSMVGSRETQYF. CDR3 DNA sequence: TGTGCCAGTAGTATGGTAGGGAGCCGGGAGACCCAGTACTTC.

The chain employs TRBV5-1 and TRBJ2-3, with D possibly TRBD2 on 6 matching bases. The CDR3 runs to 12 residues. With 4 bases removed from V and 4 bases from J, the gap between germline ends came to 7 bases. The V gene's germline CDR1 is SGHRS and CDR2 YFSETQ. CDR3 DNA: TGCGCCAGCAGCCCGGGGGCAGATACGCAGTATTTT. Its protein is CASSPGADTQYF. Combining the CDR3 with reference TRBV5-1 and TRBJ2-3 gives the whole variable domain KAGVTQTPRYLIKTRGQQVTLSCSPISGHRSVSWYQQTPGQGLQFLFEYFSETQRNKGNFPGRFSGRQFSNSRSEMNVSTLELGDSALYLCASSPGADTQYFGPGTRLTVL.

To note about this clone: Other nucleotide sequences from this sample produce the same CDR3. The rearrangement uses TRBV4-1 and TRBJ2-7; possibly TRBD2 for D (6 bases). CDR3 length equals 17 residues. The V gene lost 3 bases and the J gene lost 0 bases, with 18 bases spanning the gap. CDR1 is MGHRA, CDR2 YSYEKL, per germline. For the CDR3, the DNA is TGCGCCAGCAGCCAGGAAGAAATGGACTATCGCTCCTACGAGCAGTACTTC. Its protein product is CASSQEEMDYRSYEQYF.

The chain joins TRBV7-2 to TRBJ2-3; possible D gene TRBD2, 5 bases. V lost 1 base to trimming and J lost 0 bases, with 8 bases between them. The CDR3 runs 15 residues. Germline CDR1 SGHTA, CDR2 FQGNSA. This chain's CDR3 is CASSLVGGSTDTQYF. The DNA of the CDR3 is TGTGCCAGCAGCTTAGTCGGCGGGAGCACAGATACGCAGTATTTT.

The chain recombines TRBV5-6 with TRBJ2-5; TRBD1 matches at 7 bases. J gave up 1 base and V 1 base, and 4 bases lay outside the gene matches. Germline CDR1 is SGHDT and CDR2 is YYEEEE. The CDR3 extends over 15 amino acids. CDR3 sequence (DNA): TGTGCCAGCAGCTTGACAGGGGATTTCCAAGAGACCCAGTACTTC. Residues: CASSLTGDFQETQYF. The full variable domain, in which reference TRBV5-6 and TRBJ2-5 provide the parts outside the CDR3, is DAGVTQSPTHLIKTRGQQVTLRCSPKSGHDTVSWYQQALGQGPQFIFQYYEEEERQRGNFPDRFSGHQFPNYSSELNVNALLLGDSALYLCASSLTGDFQETQYFGPGTRLLVL.

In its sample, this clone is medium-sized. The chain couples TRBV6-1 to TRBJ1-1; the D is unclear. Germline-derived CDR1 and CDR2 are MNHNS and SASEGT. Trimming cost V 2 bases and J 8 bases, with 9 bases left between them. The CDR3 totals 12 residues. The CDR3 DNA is TGTGCCAGCAGTGAACTGTCCAGGGAAGCTTTCTTT. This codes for CASSELSREAFF.

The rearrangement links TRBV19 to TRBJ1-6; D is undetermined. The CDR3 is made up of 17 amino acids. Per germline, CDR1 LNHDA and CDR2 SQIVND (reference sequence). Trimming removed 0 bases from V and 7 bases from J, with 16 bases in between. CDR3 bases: TGTGCCAGTAGTATAGATGACCGGGGTTTGGGCAATTCACCCCTCCACTTT. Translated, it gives CASSIDDRGLGNSPLHF. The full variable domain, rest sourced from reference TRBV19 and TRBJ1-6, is DGGITQSPKYLFRKEGQNVTLSCEQNLNHDAMYWYRQDPGQGLRLIYYSQIVNDFQKGDIAEGYSVSREKKESFPLTVTSAQKNPTAFYLCASSIDDRGLGNSPLHFGNGTRLTVT.

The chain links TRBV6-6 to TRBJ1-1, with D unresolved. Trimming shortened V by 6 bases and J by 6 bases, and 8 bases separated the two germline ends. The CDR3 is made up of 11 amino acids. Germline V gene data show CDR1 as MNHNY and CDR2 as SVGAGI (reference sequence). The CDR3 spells CASSSRAEAFF. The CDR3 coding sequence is TGTGCCAGCAGCTCGAGAGCTGAAGCTTTCTTT.